Given below is one T cell receptor beta chain in context. TCRdb's table, derived via immunoSEQ multiplex PCR, lists solely in-frame clones and lacks some. In the table there are about 140,000 clones, approximately 86% of which are singletons. This sample was included in a study of blood T cell repertoires in COVID-19. The length of the CDR3 is 15 residues. V shed 2 bases, J shed 6 bases, and the junction held 10 bases outside the gene matches. Looked up from germline, CDR1 is SGHNT and CDR2 is YYREEE (reference sequence). The source is a woman aged 55-69 years with acute or convalescent COVID-19. The rearrangement joins TRBV5-4 to TRBJ1-1, with 7 positions matching TRBD1. Sequencing was done on a sample of peripheral blood. The CDR3 region has the DNA TGTGCCAGCAGCTTCGGTCGCAGGGGGGAGGCTGAAGCTTTCTTT. Its translation is CASSFGRRGEAEAFF.